This T cell receptor beta chain originates from a study of T cells after yellow fever vaccination. Looking at the study overall: Fractions containing few cells were prepared with SMART-Seq v4 Ultra Low Input.

Study-wide points: Post-booster reappearance was seen for most primary-vaccination clones (about 95% CD4, roughly 86% CD8). Abundant bulk-derived clonotypes could contaminate FACS-sorted repertoires.

The CDR3 covers 12 residues. Germline CDR1 is DFQATT and CDR2 is SNEGSKA (reference sequence). V was trimmed by 3 bases and J by 5 bases, leaving 10 bases between them. As concerns this clonotype: What it recognizes is unknown.

Using its own MiXCR run on the 5' RACE reads, TCRdb lists one record per CDR3 protein. The sample includes 150,000 to 200,000 distinct CDR3 sequences, around 10% of them seen just once. The sequencing here drew on CD8+ T cells sorted from PBMCs, taken 15 days after the yellow fever booster vaccination. The chain links TRBV20-1 to TRBJ2-5; D is possibly TRBD2 (5 bases). The sequence was obtained from a man younger than 35 who received the YFV17D yellow fever vaccine. Written as DNA, the CDR3 is TGCAGTGCTAGTGACGGGGTTGAGACCCAGTACTTC. It is translated as CSASDGVETQYF.